This TCR beta chain originates from a study of spatial heterogeneity in lung cancer. Study information: Patients with untreated early-stage non-small cell lung cancer, numbering 72, were the donors. TCR and UMI combinations that were unique each appeared, on average, more than ten times in raw reads. Available follow-up PBMC samples, collected a median of roughly two years post-resection, were sequenced.

This clonotype was counted at least ten times. TCRdb passed the 5' RACE reads through MiXCR, listing each CDR3 protein once. Of 72,000 or so distinct CDR3 sequences in the sample, about 8.2% were seen once. Per the germline V gene, CDR1 is LGHDT and CDR2 is YNNKEL (reference sequence). The CDR3 runs to 14 residues. V was cut by 0 bases and J by 4 bases, with 9 bases left in between. The time point: blood at routine non-recurrence follow-up after resection. Whole RNA, isolated from tumor, nontumor lung or frozen PBMC, was sequenced without prior sorting. The V call is TRBV3-1, the J call TRBJ1-2, with no clear D. The TCR was taken from a female donor with early-stage non-small cell lung cancer. Sequenced here: PBMCs, sampled at follow-up. CDR3 in DNA: TGTGCCAGCAGCCAAGATAGTTCAGCCTATGGCTACACCTTC. Its protein is CASSQDSSAYGYTF.